A single sample is the source of the 13 T cell receptor beta chains below, sequenced in a study of blood T cell repertoires in COVID-19. Assay used: immunoSEQ multiplex PCR; TCRdb lists only in-frame clones, some missing. Here the sample spans roughly 98,000 clones, around four fifths being singletons. Input material: peripheral blood. All receptors come from a woman between 65 and 79 years old with active or convalescent COVID-19.

J is TRBJ2-1 and V is TRBV15; 10 bases line up with TRBD2. CDR3 length equals 16 residues. V trimming: 1 base; J trimming: 4 bases; junction bases outside the gene matches: 4. The V gene's germline CDR1 is LNHNV and CDR2 YYDKDF (reference sequence). The CDR3 DNA reads as TGTGCCACCAGCAGAGGTGAGACTAGCGGGTACAATGAGCAGTTCTTC. It encodes CATSRGETSGYNEQFF.

The chain has TRBV2 and TRBJ2-4; 9 positions match TRBD1. J was trimmed by 5 bases and V by 10 bases; bases with no gene match: 21. This CDR3 region has 18 residues. The germline CDR1 and CDR2 sequences are SNHLY and FYNNEI. The CDR3 DNA follows: TGTGCCATCCTTCCTTTCGGCACAGGGGGCGCGGGGGAAAACATTCAGTACTTC. As protein: CAILPFGTGGAGENIQYF. Combining the CDR3 with reference TRBV2 and TRBJ2-4 gives the whole variable domain EPEVTQTPSHQVTQMGQEVILRCVPISNHLYFYWYRQILGQKVEFLVSFYNNEISEKSEIFDDQFSVERPDGSNFTLKIRSTKLEDSAMYFCAILPFGTGGAGENIQYFGAGTRLSVL.

The chain uses TRBV6-5 and TRBJ1-1, with D possibly matching TRBD1 (6 bases). Germline V CDR1 and CDR2: MNHEY, SVGAGI. Between the trimmed V and J ends, which lost 8 bases and 7 bases, there was a span of 23 bases. The CDR3 covers 15 residues. CDR3 nucleotides: TGTGCCAGCGGAAAAAATGGGGATGGGGGCGATGAAGCTTTCTTT. This gives the protein CASGKNGDGGDEAFF.

This clone has only one observation. The chain recombines TRBV19 with TRBJ2-7; 8 positions agree with TRBD1. Per the germline V gene, CDR1 is LNHDA and CDR2 is SQIVND (reference sequence). This CDR3 is built from 14 residues. V lost 5 bases, J lost 0 bases, and 3 bases stayed unmatched. CDR3 nucleotide sequence: TGTGCCAGTAGTCGGGACAGGAGCTCCTACGAGCAGTACTTC. It yields the protein CASSRDRSSYEQYF.

The chain links TRBV4-2 to TRBJ1-4, with no clear D. There are 14 residues in the CDR3. The V end was cut by 4 bases, the J end by 4 bases, with 10 bases between. Per germline, CDR1 LGHNA and CDR2 YNFKEQ. The CDR3 DNA reads as TGTGCCAGCAGCCCTGGTCGGGGTAATGAAAAACTGTTTTTT. Residues: CASSPGRGNEKLFF.

This chain's CDR3 is CASSRAQRGVYNEQFF. Here the CDR3 DNA reads TGTGCCAGCAGTCGCGCTCAGCGGGGGGTCTACAATGAGCAGTTCTTC. This chain joins TRBV5-4 and TRBJ2-1; 9 bases agree with TRBD2. This CDR3 is built from 16 residues. Germline V gene data show CDR1 as SGHNT and CDR2 as YYREEE (reference sequence). V shed 5 bases, J shed 3 bases, and the junction held 9 bases outside the gene matches.

J is TRBJ1-5 and V is TRBV6-1, with 7 bases matching TRBD1. The germline V gene encodes CDR1 MNHNS and CDR2 SASEGT. V was pared by 2 bases and J by 9 bases, with 13 bases of the junction left unmatched. The CDR3 extends over 16 amino acids. The CDR3 region is CASSERRDRVAVPQHF. The CDR3 nucleotides are TGTGCCAGCAGTGAAAGGCGAGACAGGGTTGCTGTGCCCCAGCATTTT.

This chain links TRBV7-7 with TRBJ2-7; weak D call: TRBD1 (6 bases). The germline CDR1 and CDR2 sequences are SSHAT and FNYEAQ (reference sequence). The ends were cut back, 5 bases at V and 2 bases at J, with 16 bases in the middle. This CDR3 contains 15 residues. The CDR3, as DNA: TGTGCCAGCAGCCCCCCCATGGGACACCCCTACGAGCAGTACTTC. It translates to CASSPPMGHPYEQYF.

The V call is TRBV24-1, the J call TRBJ2-1, with 8 bases aligning to TRBD2. The V segment lost 3 bases and the J segment 8 bases; nucleotides outside the gene matches: 8. CDR3 length equals 15 residues. Germline V gene data show CDR1 as KGHDR and CDR2 as SFDVKD. CDR3 in DNA: TGTGCCACCAGTGATGACGGGGGGGCTGGCGATGAGCAGTTCTTC. Encoded protein: CATSDDGGAGDEQFF.

This clone rates as medium-sized. The J gene is TRBJ2-2, the V gene TRBV9; D perhaps matches TRBD2 (5 bases). In germline, CDR1 is SGDLS, CDR2 YYNGEE. Trimming pared 3 bases from V and 7 bases from J, leaving 13 bases between. The CDR3 contains 14 residues. The CDR3 nucleotides read TGTGCCAGCAGCGGCGGGTCTATTGGCGGGGAGCTGTTTTTT. Protein product: CASSGGSIGGELFF.

The chain uses TRBV3-1 (or the pseudogene TRBV3-2) and TRBJ2-4; TRBD2 matches 7 bases. Per the germline V gene, CDR1 is LGHDT and CDR2 is YNNKEL (reference sequence). This CDR3 is built from 15 residues. The J segment lost 8 bases and the V segment lost 3 bases, leaving 10 bases of the junction unmatched. CDR3 coding DNA: TGTGCCAGCAGCCAGGGGGGAGGGGTAGGGGACATTCAGTACTTC. This codes for CASSQGGGVGDIQYF.

The genes are TRBV28 and TRBJ1-2; TRBD1 matches at 11 bases. Trimming cost V 11 bases and J 5 bases; bases outside gene matches: 19. This CDR3 has 17 residues. Germline V gene sequence: CDR1 MDHEN, CDR2 SYDVKM. The CDR3 sequence is CASRSSGTGGFGYGYTF. In DNA, the CDR3 is TGTGCCTCCCGATCGTCCGGGACAGGGGGTTTCGGGTATGGCTACACCTTC.

This clone has more than one count but fewer than ten. The rearrangement uses TRBV23-1 and TRBJ2-7, with 7 bases that match TRBD1. TRBV23-1 carries the ORF label, with uncertain function. This CDR3 is 16 amino acids long. V gave up 3 bases and J gave up 3 bases; unmatched junction bases: 11. CDR3 sequence: CASSQMYEQGYYEQYF. The CDR3 DNA sequence: TGCGCCAGCAGTCAGATGTATGAACAGGGGTACTACGAGCAGTACTTC.